These 32 T cell receptor beta chains originate from one sample sequenced in a study of cytomegalovirus exposure and HLA in healthy donors. With 60 Vbeta and 13 Jbeta primers, the PCR was carried out. Some clones are missing from TCRdb's copy, which holds only in-frame ones; the method was immunoSEQ multiplex PCR. Counted here are about 160,000 clones, less than 85% occurring once; the ten biggest clones make up just under 6.5%. The sequenced sample was PBMCs. These TCRs come from a man aged 45-65 years in good health and CMV-seropositive.

V is TRBV10-3 and J is TRBJ1-5, with a tentative D call TRBD1 (6 bases). The germline V gene encodes CDR1 ENHRY and CDR2 SYGVKD. This CDR3 comprises 16 residues. V gave up 0 bases and J gave up 3 bases, with 12 bases separating them. CDR3 sequence reads: CAISESGGQPNQPQHF. The CDR3 DNA is TGTGCCATCAGTGAGTCCGGGGGGCAACCCAATCAGCCCCAGCATTTT.

The V call is TRBV5-5, the J call TRBJ2-7; 12 bases line up with TRBD1. This CDR3 has 16 amino acids. The germline gives CDR1 SGHKS, CDR2 YYEKEE (reference sequence). Germline trimming cut 4 bases from V and 6 bases from J; bases unmatched to any gene: 11. The DNA of the CDR3 is TGTGCCAGCAGCCAAATTCCGGGACAGGGGGCTGGCGAGCAGTACTTC. Translation gives CASSQIPGQGAGEQYF.

V is TRBV7-9 and J is TRBJ1-2, with 7 bases identical to TRBD1. The length of the CDR3 is 13 residues. Trimming took 5 bases from V and 8 from J; bases not matched to a gene: 8. Germline V gene data show CDR1 as SEHNR and CDR2 as FQNEAQ (reference sequence). The CDR3 protein is CASSLGQRGGYTF. The CDR3 DNA reads as TGTGCCAGCAGCCTGGGACAGCGAGGAGGCTACACCTTC. The full variable domain, with the rest looked up from reference TRBV7-9 and TRBJ1-2, is DTGVSQNPRHKITKRGQNVTFRCDPISEHNRLYWYRQTLGQGPEFLTYFQNEAQLEKSRLLSDRFSAERPKGSFSTLEIQRTEQGDSAMYLCASSLGQRGGYTFGSGTRLTVV.

This clone was observed once. The chain has TRBV25-1 and TRBJ2-1, with TRBD2 matching 7 bases. This CDR3 contains 14 residues. CDR1 is MGHDK, CDR2 SYGVNS, per germline. The junction had 2 bases not matched to a gene; V was cut back by 5 bases and J by 1 base. In nucleotides, the CDR3 is TGTGCCAGCAGTACTAGCGCGTCCTACAATGAGCAGTTCTTC. Protein: CASSTSASYNEQFF.

This chain uses TRBV6-1 with TRBJ2-5; TRBD2 is a possible D gene (5 bases). V was pared by 0 bases and J by 5 bases, with 13 bases between. Per germline, CDR1 MNHNS and CDR2 SASEGT. The CDR3 covers 15 residues. CDR3 protein: CASSEAGGLLETQYF. CDR3 coding DNA: TGTGCCAGCAGTGAAGCGGGCGGGTTGCTGGAGACCCAGTACTTC.

This chain uses TRBV5-1 with TRBJ2-1; 7 positions agree with TRBD2. Germline V gene lookup returns CDR1 SGHRS and CDR2 YFSETQ. J lost 1 base, V lost 2 bases, and 9 bases had no gene match. This CDR3 is 17 amino acids long. CDR3 nucleotides: TGCGCCAGCAGCTTATGGCAGGGAGGGCGATCCTACAATGAGCAGTTCTTC. It specifies CASSLWQGGRSYNEQFF.

The chain has TRBV7-9 and TRBJ2-7; possible D gene TRBD2, 6 bases. CDR1 is SEHNR, CDR2 FQNEAQ, per germline (reference sequence). Trimming stripped 4 bases from V and 2 bases from J, with 18 bases between. The CDR3 extends over 16 amino acids. CDR3 residues: CASSYPLGGNPYEQYF. The CDR3 bases are TGTGCCAGCAGCTACCCGTTGGGAGGCAATCCCTACGAGCAGTACTTC.

The J gene is TRBJ2-7, the V gene TRBV11-3; the match to TRBD1 covers 8 bases. Trimming cost V 1 base and J 5 bases; bases outside gene matches: 13. The CDR3 runs to 17 residues. Germline V lookup: CDR1 SGHNT, CDR2 YENEEA. CDR3: CASSLGQRWNRGDEQYF. DNA for the CDR3: TGTGCCAGCAGCTTAGGACAACGATGGAACAGGGGGGACGAGCAGTACTTC.

J is TRBJ2-3 and V is TRBV6-4; D call uncertain. The CDR3 sequence is 14 residues long. The V and J ends lost 5 bases and 8 bases respectively, with 17 bases between them. The germline CDR1 and CDR2 sequences are MRHNA and SNTAGT. The CDR3 region is CASSSSGFLATQYF. The CDR3 region has the DNA TGTGCCAGCAGTTCCTCCGGGTTCCTCGCTACGCAGTATTTT.

This clone was observed a handful of times. The chain joins TRBV5-6 to TRBJ1-1; no firm D call. The ends were cut back, 0 bases at V and 1 base at J, with 7 bases in the middle. The CDR3 is 14 amino acids. Per the germline V gene, CDR1 is SGHDT and CDR2 is YYEEEE. CDR3 nucleotide sequence: TGTGCCAGCAGCTTGGCTGCGGGGAACACTGAAGCTTTCTTT. Residues: CASSLAAGNTEAFF.

There are many counts of this clone. A much more abundant neighbour one base away suggests this may be a read error. The genes are TRBV11-1 and TRBJ2-7; no clear D gene. CDR1 SGHAT and CDR2 FQDESV come from the germline V gene (reference sequence). V lost 1 base, J lost 6 bases, and 4 bases lay in between. The CDR3 runs 11 residues. In DNA form, the CDR3 reads TGTGCCAGCAGCTTAGTCTCCGAGCAGTACTTC. Its translation is CASSLVSEQYF. Full variable domain (remainder filled in from reference TRBV11-1 and TRBJ2-7): EAEVAQSPRYKITEKSQAVAFWCDPISGHATLYWYRQILGQGPELLVQFQDESVVDDSQLPKDRFSAERLKGVDSTLKIQPAELGDSAMYLCASSLVSEQYFGPGTRLTVT.

The chain links TRBV29-1 to TRBJ2-7, with 12 positions matching TRBD1. The CDR3 extends over 15 amino acids. Germline V lookup: CDR1 SQVTM, CDR2 ANQGSEA. V shed 1 base, J shed 6 bases, and the junction held 7 bases outside the gene matches. The CDR3 nucleotides read TGCAGCGTTGAAGGGGCGGGACAGGGGGCCCTCGAGCAGTACTTC. Translation gives CSVEGAGQGALEQYF.

Only a few counts were recorded for this clone. The rearrangement uses TRBV12-5 and TRBJ2-5, with TRBD2 matching over 14 bases. Per the germline V gene, CDR1 is LGHNT and CDR2 is FRNRAP. The CDR3 covers 21 residues. With V trimmed by 4 bases and J by 5 bases, 21 bases remained unmatched. The CDR3 DNA sequence: TGTGCTAGTGGTTCCCCCTCCAACGGGACTAGCGGGAGAGGGGTTGGGGAGACCCAGTACTTC. Amino acid sequence: CASGSPSNGTSGRGVGETQYF.

The chain joins TRBV28 to TRBJ1-1; 8 positions match TRBD1. With 5 bases clipped from V and 4 bases from J, the junction kept 15 bases outside the gene matches. The length of the CDR3 is 17 residues. Germline V gives CDR1 MDHEN, CDR2 SYDVKM. The DNA of the CDR3 is TGTGCCAGCAGTCAAAACAGGGGGACGCGGGGGATCACTGAAGCTTTCTTT. Translating it yields CASSQNRGTRGITEAFF.

The V call is TRBV28, the J call TRBJ2-3, with D possibly TRBD1 on 6 matching bases. V lost 10 bases and J 2 bases, leaving 13 bases between the germline ends. Germline CDR1 reads MDHEN; CDR2 reads SYDVKM. The CDR3 loop spans 13 amino acids. CDR3 sequence: CATWRQVTDTQYF. The CDR3 DNA follows: TGTGCCACTTGGAGACAGGTCACAGATACGCAGTATTTT. Full variable domain (remainder filled in from reference TRBV28 and TRBJ2-3): DVKVTQSSRYLVKRTGEKVFLECVQDMDHENMFWYRQDPGLGLRLIYFSYDVKMKEKGDIPEGYSVSREKKERFSLILESASTNQTSMYLCATWRQVTDTQYFGPGTRLTVL.

The gene calls are TRBV6-5 and TRBJ2-1; 9 bases agree with TRBD1. CDR1 is MNHEY, CDR2 SVGAGI, per germline. The CDR3 spans 15 residues. The V segment lost 2 bases and the J segment 5 bases; nucleotides outside the gene matches: 4. For the CDR3, the DNA is TGTGCCAGCAGTTACCGGGGACAGGGCAACAATGAGCAGTTCTTC. Encoded protein: CASSYRGQGNNEQFF.

The CDR3 DNA reads as TGTGCCAGCAGTGAAGTTGGACAGGGGGCTGAAGCTTTCTTT. Translated: CASSEVGQGAEAFF. The chain employs TRBV6-5 and TRBJ1-1, with 10 bases identical to TRBD1. Germline CDR1 and CDR2: MNHEY and SVGAGI. V was pared by 5 bases and J by 6 bases, with 6 bases of the junction left unmatched. This CDR3 spans 14 amino acids.

This clone has only a few counts. This rearrangement joins TRBV6-5 to TRBJ2-7, with 8 bases fitting TRBD1. The CDR3 extends over 15 amino acids. The J segment lost 0 bases and the V segment lost 5 bases, leaving 6 bases of the junction unmatched. Per germline, CDR1 MNHEY and CDR2 SVGAGI. CDR3 nucleotides: TGTGCCAGCAGTCTCTGGACAGGGAGCTCCTACGAGCAGTACTTC. It specifies CASSLWTGSSYEQYF.

The CDR3 spells CASSTLGQNSYEQYF. The CDR3 DNA follows: TGCGCCAGCAGCACCCTGGGACAGAACTCCTACGAGCAGTACTTC. The rearrangement links TRBV5-1 to TRBJ2-7; 7 positions agree with TRBD1. The germline V gene encodes CDR1 SGHRS and CDR2 YFSETQ. The J segment lost 0 bases and the V segment lost 4 bases, leaving 7 bases of the junction unmatched. This CDR3 comprises 15 residues.

The chain links TRBV20-1 to TRBJ2-7; 8 bases line up with TRBD1. CDR1 is DFQATT, CDR2 SNEGSKA, per germline (reference sequence). J lost 6 bases, V lost 6 bases, and 4 bases had no gene match. The CDR3 extends over 11 amino acids. The CDR3 spells CSASGGGEQYF. The CDR3 bases are TGCAGTGCGTCAGGGGGCGGCGAGCAGTACTTC.

This chain joins TRBV11-3 and TRBJ2-5; TRBD1 matches 8 bases. Unmatched junction bases numbered 5, after V lost 4 bases and J lost 1 base. Germline-derived CDR1 and CDR2 are SGHNT and YENEEA. CDR3 length: 15 residues. CDR3 amino acids: CASSSTGTGQETQYF. Written as DNA, the CDR3 is TGTGCCAGCAGCTCAACCGGGACAGGCCAAGAGACCCAGTACTTC. The entire variable domain, with the rest obtained from reference TRBV11-3 and TRBJ2-5, is as follows: EAGVVQSPRYKIIEKKQPVAFWCNPISGHNTLYWYLQNLGQGPELLIRYENEEAVDDSQLPKDRFSAERLKGVDSTLKIQPAELGDSAVYLCASSSTGTGQETQYFGPGTRLLVL.

There are a few counts of this clone. This sequence joins TRBV5-8 and TRBJ1-1; 8 bases agree with TRBD1. This CDR3 spans 15 amino acids. V lost 4 bases to trimming and J lost 1 base; unmatched junction nucleotides: 6. Germline V gene data show CDR1 as SGHTS and CDR2 as YDEGEE. CDR3 sequence: CASSPRDRWNTEAFF. DNA of the CDR3: TGTGCCAGCAGCCCCCGGGACAGGTGGAACACTGAAGCTTTCTTT. Combining the CDR3 with reference TRBV5-8 and TRBJ1-1 gives the whole variable domain EAGVTQSPTHLIKTRGQQATLRCSPISGHTSVYWYQQALGLGLQFLLWYDEGEERNRGNFPPRFSGRQFPNYSSELNVNALELEDSALYLCASSPRDRWNTEAFFGQGTRLTVV.

The gene calls are TRBV5-1 and TRBJ2-5, with TRBD2 matching 7 bases. Trimming at V came to 6 bases and at J to 1 base, leaving 9 bases not matched to a gene. Germline assignment: CDR1 SGHRS and CDR2 YFSETQ. This CDR3 has 15 amino acids. The CDR3 loop reads CASTPQSGGQETQYF. The DNA for the CDR3 is TGCGCCAGCACCCCCCAGTCGGGGGGCCAAGAGACCCAGTACTTC.

This clone was counted between two and nine times. This sequence joins TRBV7-9 and TRBJ2-2, with 12 bases fitting TRBD1. J gave up 3 bases and V 5 bases, and 10 bases lay outside the gene matches. The CDR3 consists of 18 residues. Germline V gene data show CDR1 as SEHNR and CDR2 as FQNEAQ (reference sequence). The CDR3 reads CASSPPPGQGAHTGELFF. The CDR3 bases are TGTGCCAGCAGCCCACCTCCGGGACAGGGGGCGCACACCGGGGAGCTGTTTTTT.

The chain employs TRBV10-3 and TRBJ2-2; 8 bases align to TRBD2. V trimming: 6 bases; J trimming: 3 bases; junction bases outside the gene matches: 6. CDR1 ENHRY and CDR2 SYGVKD come from the germline V gene. The CDR3 sequence is 15 residues long. The chain's CDR3 is CAIRGTLADTGELFF. As DNA, the CDR3 is TGTGCCATCAGAGGGACACTAGCGGACACCGGGGAGCTGTTTTTT.

V gene TRBV10-1 combines with J gene TRBJ2-7; 7 positions match TRBD1. After removal of 4 bases from V and 2 bases from J, the junction contained 5 bases not matched to a gene. The length of the CDR3 is 14 residues. Germline CDR1 WNHNN, CDR2 SYGVQD (reference sequence). CDR3 DNA sequence: TGCGCCAGCAGTGTGAGGGGGCGCGCCTACGAGCAGTACTTC. It is translated as CASSVRGRAYEQYF.

J is TRBJ1-2 and V is TRBV30, with TRBD1 matching 7 bases. Looked up from germline, CDR1 is GTSNPN and CDR2 is SVGIG (reference sequence). This CDR3 spans 13 amino acids. Trimming at V came to 1 base and at J to 8 bases, leaving 7 bases not matched to a gene. The CDR3, as DNA: TGTGCCTGGAGTGGGGCCAGGGGGACGGGCTACACCTTC. Its translation: CAWSGARGTGYTF.

This sequence joins TRBV28 and TRBJ2-7, with 9 bases matching TRBD2. The CDR3 totals 16 residues. CDR1 and CDR2 from the germline V gene are MDHEN and SYDVKM. The junction had 9 bases not matched to a gene; V was cut back by 1 base and J by 5 bases. The CDR3 protein is CASSLSLGTSIHEQYF. CDR3 nucleotides: TGTGCCAGCAGTTTATCCTTGGGGACTAGCATCCACGAGCAGTACTTC. Full variable domain (remainder filled in from reference TRBV28 and TRBJ2-7): DVKVTQSSRYLVKRTGEKVFLECVQDMDHENMFWYRQDPGLGLRLIYFSYDVKMKEKGDIPEGYSVSREKKERFSLILESASTNQTSMYLCASSLSLGTSIHEQYFGPGTRLTVT.

The chain employs TRBV30 and TRBJ1-2, with 7 nucleotides matching TRBD1. Trimming cost V 3 bases and J 5 bases; bases outside gene matches: 3. The length of the CDR3 is 12 residues. Germline-derived CDR1 and CDR2 are GTSNPN and SVGIG (reference sequence). The CDR3 nucleotides read TGTGCCTGGAGGCCGGGACAGTATGGCTACACCTTC. Its protein product is CAWRPGQYGYTF.

The V call is TRBV28, the J call TRBJ2-3; TRBD2 might be the D (6 bases). CDR1 is MDHEN, CDR2 SYDVKM, per germline. This CDR3 region has 15 residues. Trimming cost V 6 bases and J 2 bases, with 15 bases left between them. In DNA, the CDR3 is TGTGCCAGCAGACCTTCGGGGGAGCACACAGATACGCAGTATTTT. Residues: CASRPSGEHTDTQYF.

This clone was picked up a small number of times. The rearrangement uses TRBV6-6 and TRBJ2-2; 12 nucleotides align to TRBD2. The V gene end was trimmed by 10 bases and the J gene end by 6 bases; junction bases not matched to a gene: 3. The CDR3 extends over 13 amino acids. The V gene's germline CDR1 is MNHNY and CDR2 SVGAGI (reference sequence). CDR3 amino acids: CATSSGRAGELFF. The CDR3 region has the DNA TGTGCCACCTCTAGCGGGAGGGCCGGGGAGCTGTTTTTT.

The V call is TRBV7-2, the J call TRBJ2-3; 8 bases map to TRBD1. V shed 5 bases and J 2 bases; nucleotides not matched to a gene: 6. In germline, CDR1 is SGHTA, CDR2 FQGNSA. The CDR3 consists of 15 residues. In DNA form, the CDR3 reads TGTGCCAGCAGCCCAGGACAGGGTAACACAGATACGCAGTATTTT. It codes for CASSPGQGNTDTQYF.